Below are 5 T cell receptor beta chains sequenced from a single sample in a study of cytomegalovirus exposure and HLA in healthy donors. The PCR was carried out with 60 Vbeta primers and 13 Jbeta primers. Sequenced by immunoSEQ multiplex PCR; TCRdb stores in-frame clones only, minus some. The sample shows 150,000 or so clones, 77% of them seen only once. The sequenced sample consisted of PBMCs. The receptors shown here come from a woman aged 25 to 45 in good health and CMV-seronegative.

This sequence joins TRBV18 and TRBJ2-7; the match to TRBD1 covers 8 bases. This CDR3 comprises 16 residues. The V segment lost 3 bases and the J segment 0 bases; nucleotides outside the gene matches: 7. Germline loops: CDR1 KGHSH, CDR2 LQKENI. The CDR3 region is CASSPSPGGSSYEQYF. The CDR3 region has the DNA TGTGCCAGCTCACCCTCACCAGGGGGCTCCTCCTACGAGCAGTACTTC.

This rearrangement joins TRBV7-9 to TRBJ2-6; D might be TRBD2 (6 bases). The germline V gene encodes CDR1 SEHNR and CDR2 FQNEAQ (reference sequence). Trimming removed 5 bases at V and 1 base at J, with 9 bases between. This CDR3 is 15 amino acids long. CDR3 in amino acids: CASSAGGSGANVLTF. For the CDR3, the DNA is TGTGCCAGCAGCGCCGGAGGGTCTGGGGCCAACGTCCTGACTTTC.

This clone came up a few times. V is TRBV29-1 and J is TRBJ1-4, with 8 bases lining up with TRBD1. From germline, CDR1 is SQVTM and CDR2 ANQGSEA. Trimming cost V 5 bases and J 4 bases; bases outside gene matches: 3. This CDR3 is 13 amino acids long. The DNA of the CDR3 is TGCAGCGTTCGGACAGGGTTTAATGAAAAACTGTTTTTT. This sequence encodes CSVRTGFNEKLFF. The full variable domain, rest sourced from reference TRBV29-1 and TRBJ1-4, is SAVISQKPSRDICQRGTSLTIQCQVDSQVTMMFWYRQQPGQSLTLIATANQGSEATYESGFVIDKFPISRPNLTFSTLTVSNMSPEDSSIYLCSVRTGFNEKLFFGSGTQLSVL.

The rearrangement joins TRBV19 to TRBJ2-3; TRBD1 might be the D (6 bases). From germline, CDR1 is LNHDA and CDR2 SQIVND (reference sequence). V dropped 4 bases and J dropped 1 base, with 12 bases sitting between them. CDR3 length equals 15 residues. The CDR3 DNA is TGTGCCAGTAGTACCAGGGACATCGGCACAGATACGCAGTATTTT. It yields the protein CASSTRDIGTDTQYF. Combining the CDR3 with reference TRBV19 and TRBJ2-3 gives the whole variable domain DGGITQSPKYLFRKEGQNVTLSCEQNLNHDAMYWYRQDPGQGLRLIYYSQIVNDFQKGDIAEGYSVSREKKESFPLTVTSAQKNPTAFYLCASSTRDIGTDTQYFGPGTRLTVL.

The chain links TRBV6-5 to TRBJ1-2; TRBD1 matches 8 bases. The germline V gene has CDR1 MNHEY and CDR2 SVGAGI. The CDR3 is 14 amino acids. V lost 5 bases and J lost 8; bases outside the gene matches: 10. The CDR3 is CASSRTGFGQGYTF. As DNA, the CDR3 is TGTGCCAGCAGTCGGACAGGGTTTGGGCAGGGCTACACCTTC.